Each of the 18 T cell receptor gamma chains below was sequenced from the same sample in a study of Vδ1+ human thymocytes. Study observations and caveats: Thymic TRG and TRD repertoires appeared highly polyclonal, with Gaussian CDR3 length distributions.

These receptors are not linked to any known antigen. The template was reverse-transcribed extracted RNA. The CDR3 regions were amplified by multiplex PCR from V-gene primers to a constant-region primer. TCRdb redid clone calling on the multiplex PCR reads using CATT. Seen here are some 11,000 gamma-chain clones, roughly two fifths observed once, and the top ten hold less than 2.5%. Sequenced input: Vdelta1+ gamma-delta thymocytes from the thymus. Subset meaning: FACS-sorted CD3+ TCRalphabeta- TCRVdelta1+ TCRVdelta2- thymocytes. Receptors originate from a boy in the first two years of life who had congenital heart surgery.

The chain is built from TRGV9 and TRGJ1 or TRGJ2. This CDR3 is 12 amino acids long. Unmatched junction bases numbered 6, after V lost 2 bases and J lost 8 bases. Germline CDR1 and CDR2: GITISATS and ISYDGTV (reference sequence). CDR3 coding DNA: TGTGCCTTGTGGGAGGGAAACAATAAGAAACTCTTT. It is translated as CALWEGNNKKLF.

The genes are TRGV5 and TRGJ1 or TRGJ2. The J gene, not given by TCRdb, was assigned here from a germline match of the nucleotide sequence. CDR3 size: 17 residues. Germline lookup yields CDR1 VINAFY and CDR2 YDVSNSKD. The junction had 14 bases not matched to a gene; V was cut back by 0 bases and J by 3 bases. CDR3 sequence: CATWDRHESPTYYKKLF. In DNA form, the CDR3 reads TGTGCCACCTGGGACAGGCATGAGTCTCCTACTTATTATAAGAAACTCTTT.

The V gene is TRGV8, the J gene TRGJ1 or TRGJ2. No J segment appears in TCRdb, so it was assigned here by matching the sequence to germline. The V and J ends lost 0 bases and 2 bases, in that order; junction bases with no gene match: 4. Germline V gives CDR1 VENAVY, CDR2 YDSYNSRV. The CDR3 spans 14 residues. The CDR3 bases are TGTGCCACCTGGGATAGGAGGGATTATTATAAGAAACTCTTT. It is translated as CATWDRRDYYKKLF.

Worth noting for this clone: The sample has other DNA sequences that encode this CDR3 too. The chain combines TRGV3 with TRGJ1 or TRGJ2. As TCRdb names no J gene, one was assigned here on the basis of a DNA match to germline. V shed 0 bases, J shed 9 bases, and the junction held 5 bases outside the gene matches. The germline V gene encodes CDR1 VTNTFY and CDR2 YDVSTARD (reference sequence). The CDR3 sequence is 12 residues long. The chain's CDR3 is CATWDRRPKKLF. The CDR3 coding sequence is TGTGCCACCTGGGACAGGCGACCTAAGAAACTCTTT.

This clone counts as large (0.1 to 1%). The same CDR3 arises from other DNA sequences in this sample as well. The chain recombines TRGV9 with TRGJ1 or TRGJ2. With V trimmed by 0 bases and J by 3 bases, 2 bases remained unmatched. The germline V gene has CDR1 GITISATS and CDR2 ISYDGTV (reference sequence). The CDR3 sequence is 13 residues long. CDR3 in DNA: TGTGCCTTGTGGGAGGTGCGTTATTATAAGAAACTCTTT. This encodes CALWEVRYYKKLF.

The chain uses TRGV9 and TRGJ1 or TRGJ2. The V gene end was trimmed by 9 bases and the J gene end by 3 bases; junction bases not matched to a gene: 2. CDR1 and CDR2 from the germline V gene are GITISATS and ISYDGTV (reference sequence). The CDR3 consists of 10 residues. Here the CDR3 reads CALGYYKKLF. The CDR3 DNA reads TGTGCCTTGGGTTATTATAAGAAACTCTTT.

About this clone: This sample includes further DNA sequences coding for the same CDR3. The rearrangement links TRGV9 to TRGJ1 or TRGJ2. The V segment lost 2 bases and the J segment 6 bases; nucleotides outside the gene matches: 1. Germline CDR1 reads GITISATS; CDR2 reads ISYDGTV (reference sequence). This CDR3 has 11 residues. The CDR3 protein is CALWEGYKKLF. CDR3 sequence (DNA): TGTGCCTTGTGGGAGGGTTATAAGAAACTCTTT.

The J gene is TRGJ1 or TRGJ2, the V gene TRGV5. The CDR3 is 14 residues long. Germline loops: CDR1 VINAFY, CDR2 YDVSNSKD. The V and J ends lost 0 bases and 10 bases, in that order; junction bases with no gene match: 12. The CDR3 reads CATWDRQSNQKKLF. The CDR3 nucleotides are TGTGCCACCTGGGACAGGCAATCCAACCAAAAGAAACTCTTT.

Of note for this clone: With a much larger clone just one base away, this may be a read error. V and J are TRGV3 and TRGJ1 or TRGJ2. The J gene, left out of TCRdb, was set here by checking the DNA against germline. V shed 3 bases, J shed 2 bases, and the junction held 4 bases outside the gene matches. The CDR3 has 13 amino acids. Germline V gene data show CDR1 as VTNTFY and CDR2 as YDVSTARD (reference sequence). This CDR3 is CATWDGHYYKKLF. The DNA for the CDR3 is TGTGCCACCTGGGACGGGCATTATTATAAGAAACTCTTT.

This chain connects TRGV3 to TRGJ1 or TRGJ2. TCRdb lists no J gene, so it was determined here by aligning the DNA to germline. CDR1 is VTNTFY and CDR2 is YDVSTARD in the germline V gene (reference sequence). Trimming at V came to 3 bases and at J to 6 bases, leaving 8 bases not matched to a gene. The length of the CDR3 is 13 residues. The CDR3 DNA sequence: TGTGCCACCTGGGACGGAGGGTGTTATAAGAAACTCTTT. Encoded protein: CATWDGGCYKKLF.

V gene TRGV9 combines with J gene TRGJ1 or TRGJ2. After removal of 6 bases from V and 7 bases from J, the junction contained 6 bases not matched to a gene. CDR1 and CDR2 (germline): GITISATS, ISYDGTV (reference sequence). The CDR3 is 11 amino acids. CDR3: CALWTFYKKLF. The CDR3 DNA sequence: TGTGCCTTGTGGACGTTCTATAAGAAACTCTTT.

For the J gene the call is TRGJ1 or TRGJ2; the V gene lacks a call. This CDR3 contains 13 residues. Written as DNA, the CDR3 is TGTGCCACCTGGGACAGGCCAGGTTGTAAGAAACTCTTT. Amino acid sequence: CATWDRPGCKKLF.

V and J are TRGV2 and TRGJ1 or TRGJ2. No J segment appears in TCRdb, so it was assigned here by matching the sequence to germline. The CDR3 length is 11 residues. J lost 8 bases, V lost 6 bases, and 7 bases had no gene match. Germline-derived CDR1 and CDR2 are EGSNGY and YDSYNSKV. The CDR3 spells CATWKGNKKLF. The CDR3 DNA sequence: TGTGCCACCTGGAAAGGGAATAAGAAACTCTTT.

The chain is built from TRGV4 and TRGJ1 or TRGJ2. TCRdb offers no J gene call, so here the DNA was matched to germline to obtain one. CDR1 is EGSTGY and CDR2 is YDSYTSSV in the germline V gene. This CDR3 has 14 amino acids. V was pared by 5 bases and J by 7 bases, with 14 bases of the junction left unmatched. The CDR3 protein is CATWVGKREYKKLF. The CDR3 DNA reads TGTGCCACCTGGGTCGGGAAGCGGGAGTATAAGAAACTCTTT.

In regard to this clone: Other DNA sequences within the sample encode an identical CDR3. This chain joins TRGV4 and TRGJ1 or TRGJ2. Since TCRdb gives no J gene, matching the DNA to germline was used here to assign it. Germline V CDR1 and CDR2: EGSTGY, YDSYTSSV. V was pared by 0 bases and J by 12 bases, with 5 bases of the junction left unmatched. The CDR3 contains 11 residues. CDR3 amino acids: CATWDGRGKLF. In nucleotides, the CDR3 is TGTGCCACCTGGGATGGGAGGGGGAAACTCTTT.

Points on this clone: This specimen includes other DNA sequences encoding the same CDR3. There is no J gene call, but TRGV3 is given as the V gene. Germline loops: CDR1 VTNTFY, CDR2 YDVSTARD (reference sequence). The CDR3 contains 11 residues. The CDR3 sequence is CATWDRPRKLF. The CDR3 nucleotides read TGTGCCACCTGGGACAGGCCTCGTAAACTCTTT.

The V gene is given as TRGV4, and no J gene call is available. CDR3 length equals 15 residues. The germline CDR1 and CDR2 sequences are EGSTGY and YDSYTSSV. CDR3 DNA sequence: TGTGCCACCTGGGATGGGCAGCCCCCCTTCTCAAGTAAACTCTTT. Translation gives CATWDGQPPFSSKLF.

To note about this clone: A junction end diverges from the germline sequence, so it may reflect a read error. The chain employs TRGV9 and TRGJ1 or TRGJ2. The germline V gene encodes CDR1 GITISATS and CDR2 ISYDGTV (reference sequence). This CDR3 region has 11 residues. Here the CDR3 DNA reads TGTGCCGTGTGGGAGGTGAGGGGGAAACTCTTT. Its protein product is CAVWEVRGKLF.